These 28 T cell receptor beta chains were all obtained from the same sample, sequenced in a study of CD4 T cells in relation to SARS-CoV-2 and coronaviruses. Their antigens are not known. The table came from immunoSEQ multiplex PCR; TCRdb's copy has only in-frame clones and leaves some out. The data hold 24,000 or so clones, with about 70% observed a single time. Unexposed donor CD4+ T cells date from 2011-2018, before the COVID-19 pandemic. After less than 11 days of culture, CD4+ T cells were isolated. Material for sequencing was CD4+ T cells from PBMCs, cultured in vitro. Receptors were obtained from a human donor in good health.

The chain combines TRBV30 with TRBJ2-5; D remains ambiguous. The CDR3 spans 12 residues. Trimming pared 0 bases from V and 5 bases from J, leaving 7 bases between. CDR1 and CDR2 (germline): GTSNPN, SVGIG (reference sequence). The DNA for the CDR3 is TGTGCCTGGAGTGTGTTTAGGGAGACCCAGTACTTC. This sequence encodes CAWSVFRETQYF.

V usage is TRBV5-1 and J usage is TRBJ1-4, with D perhaps matching TRBD1 (5 bases). The CDR3 extends over 14 amino acids. Germline CDR1 and CDR2: SGHRS and YFSETQ. V gave up 7 bases and J gave up 0 bases, with 10 bases separating them. CDR3 sequence reads: CASQTDATNEKLFF. CDR3 sequence (DNA): TGCGCCAGCCAGACAGATGCAACTAATGAAAAACTGTTTTTT.

The rearrangement uses TRBV4-1 and TRBJ1-5; D is possibly TRBD1 (6 bases). This CDR3 has 16 residues. V shed 3 bases and J shed 2 bases, with 14 bases lying between them. Germline-derived CDR1 and CDR2 are MGHRA and YSYEKL. CDR3: CASSHPGRGRNQPQHF. CDR3 bases: TGCGCCAGCAGCCACCCGGGCAGGGGTCGCAATCAGCCCCAGCATTTT.

CDR3 nucleotides: TGTGCCAGCAGCTTAATAGGGACTAGAAGTAGCACCGGGGAGCTGTTTTTT. Its protein is CASSLIGTRSSTGELFF. V and J are TRBV7-6 and TRBJ2-2, with 8 bases fitting TRBD2. V lost 2 bases, J lost 4 bases, and 9 bases stayed unmatched. Looked up from germline, CDR1 is SGHVS and CDR2 is FNYEAQ. The CDR3 totals 17 residues.

The V and J genes are TRBV6-5 and TRBJ2-3, with 8 bases matching TRBD2. The CDR3 has 14 amino acids. V trimming: 5 bases; J trimming: 8 bases; junction bases outside the gene matches: 9. CDR1 and CDR2 from the germline V gene are MNHEY and SVGAGI. CDR3 in DNA: TGTGCCAGCAGTCTGACTAGCGAGGGGGGTACGCAGTATTTT. Translating gives CASSLTSEGGTQYF.

This chain uses TRBV14 with TRBJ1-6, with a tentative D call TRBD1 (5 bases). Trimming took 7 bases from V and 6 from J, leaving 13 bases between them. From germline, CDR1 is SGHDN and CDR2 FVKESK. The CDR3 loop spans 14 amino acids. The CDR3 is CASTRGQPNSPLHF. DNA for the CDR3: TGTGCCAGCACCAGAGGACAACCTAATTCACCCCTCCACTTT.

The chain carries TRBV18 and TRBJ2-3; TRBD1 or TRBD2 may be the D gene (5 bases each). V lost 5 bases to trimming and J lost 5 bases, with 14 bases between them. Germline-derived CDR1 and CDR2 are KGHSH and LQKENI. CDR3 length: 14 amino acids. The CDR3 reads CASSYRDALDTQYF. DNA for the CDR3: TGTGCCAGCTCATACCGGGACGCCTTAGATACGCAGTATTTT.

The chain is built from TRBV19 and TRBJ2-1, with TRBD2 identical over 7 bases. V lost 6 bases to trimming and J lost 3 bases; unmatched junction nucleotides: 8. This CDR3 is built from 15 residues. Germline-derived CDR1 and CDR2 are LNHDA and SQIVND (reference sequence). The CDR3 region is CASSPAGSRYNEQFF. CDR3 sequence (DNA): TGTGCCAGTAGCCCAGCGGGGTCTCGCTACAATGAGCAGTTCTTC.

This chain links TRBV1 with TRBJ2-7. TRBV1 is shown as a pseudogene. The CDR3 spans 14 residues. Written as DNA, the CDR3 is TGCACCAGCAGCCAAGAGGGGTCTCGGGACGAGCAGTACTTC. As protein: CTSSQEGSRDEQYF.

This chain links TRBV4-3 with TRBJ1-2, with 10 bases matching TRBD1. CDR3 size: 17 residues. CDR1 LGHNA and CDR2 YSLEER come from the germline V gene. Trimming removed 1 base from V and 3 bases from J; junction bases left unmatched: 8. The CDR3 bases are TGCGCCAGCAGCCAAGTGTTCCCGGGACAGGGGTACTATGGCTACACCTTC. This gives the protein CASSQVFPGQGYYGYTF.

The chain joins TRBV2 to TRBJ1-5, with D uncertain. Trimming stripped 7 bases from V and 4 bases from J, with 11 bases between. CDR1 is SNHLY, CDR2 FYNNEI, per germline. This CDR3 is built from 13 residues. In DNA form, the CDR3 reads TGTGCCAGCAACGGGCAGGCAAATCAGCCCCAGCATTTT. Protein product: CASNGQANQPQHF.

V and J are TRBV24-1 and TRBJ2-2; 8 bases are a match to TRBD2. V was pared by 5 bases and J by 7 bases, with 2 bases of the junction left unmatched. Looked up from germline, CDR1 is KGHDR and CDR2 is SFDVKD. This CDR3 region has 13 residues. CDR3 loop: CATSGGGHGELFF. In DNA form, the CDR3 reads TGTGCCACCAGTGGCGGGGGGCACGGGGAGCTGTTTTTT.

The CDR3 nucleotides read TGCGCCAGCAGTCAACGGGCGGGGTCCGCCTACGAGCAGTACTTC. Its translation is CASSQRAGSAYEQYF. The chain employs TRBV23-1 and TRBJ2-7; TRBD2 might be the D (6 bases). TRBV23-1 is labeled an ORF, and its function is uncertain. The length of the CDR3 is 15 residues. V dropped 2 bases and J dropped 2 bases, with 13 bases sitting between them.

This clone was seen once. V and J are TRBV5-1 and TRBJ2-2, with TRBD2 identical over 15 bases. The CDR3 has 17 amino acids. The V gene's germline CDR1 is SGHRS and CDR2 YFSETQ. Trimming at V came to 4 bases and at J to 4 bases, leaving 5 bases not matched to a gene. DNA for the CDR3: TGCGCCAGCAGCCCCCCGGGACTAGCGGGAGGCACCGGGGAGCTGTTTTTT. As protein: CASSPPGLAGGTGELFF.

The V call is TRBV5-1, the J call TRBJ2-1, with D perhaps given as TRBD1 or TRBD2 (5 bases each). Germline V lookup: CDR1 SGHRS, CDR2 YFSETQ. The CDR3 length is 15 residues. Trimming shortened V by 0 bases and J by 6 bases, and 13 bases separated the two germline ends. CDR3 in amino acids: CASSLALGTVNEQFF. Written as DNA, the CDR3 is TGCGCCAGCAGCTTGGCGCTTGGGACGGTCAATGAGCAGTTCTTC.

This sequence joins TRBV7-9 and TRBJ2-3, with D possibly being TRBD1 (5 bases). V lost 3 bases to trimming and J lost 2 bases, with 12 bases between them. This CDR3 has 15 residues. Germline values: CDR1 SEHNR, CDR2 FQNEAQ (reference sequence). The CDR3 DNA follows: TGTGCCAGCAGCTTGGGTCAGGGCATCACAGATACGCAGTATTTT. Amino acids: CASSLGQGITDTQYF.

The V call is TRBV18, the J call TRBJ1-2; TRBD1 agrees at 7 bases. The trim removed 0 bases at V and 5 bases at J, leaving 3 bases unmatched. The CDR3 is 14 amino acids. Germline CDR1 is KGHSH and CDR2 is LQKENI. Here the CDR3 reads CASSPPGQNYGYTF. CDR3 DNA sequence: TGTGCCAGCTCACCACCGGGACAGAATTATGGCTACACCTTC. Looking up the rest from reference TRBV18 and TRBJ1-2 gives the full variable domain: NAGVMQNPRHLVRRRGQEARLRCSPMKGHSHVYWYRQLPEEGLKFMVYLQKENIIDESGMPKERFSAEFPKEGPSILRIQQVVRGDSAAYFCASSPPGQNYGYTFGSGTRLTVV.

V usage is TRBV2 and J usage is TRBJ1-2; the match to TRBD1 covers 8 bases. The CDR3 totals 14 residues. Germline loops: CDR1 SNHLY, CDR2 FYNNEI. J was trimmed by 8 bases and V by 2 bases; bases with no gene match: 7. CDR3 sequence (DNA): TGTGCCAGCAGTGAACTAGGTCAGGGGGCGGGCTACACCTTC. Translated: CASSELGQGAGYTF.

This clone was found a few times. V usage is TRBV10-3 and J usage is TRBJ1-5; D gene ambiguous. Germline V gives CDR1 ENHRY, CDR2 SYGVKD. V was pared by 0 bases and J by 4 bases, with 1 base between. The length of the CDR3 is 12 residues. The DNA for the CDR3 is TGTGCCATCAGTGAGTCTAATCAGCCCCAGCATTTT. Translation gives CAISESNQPQHF.

The chain employs TRBV9 and TRBJ2-1; TRBD2 agrees at 7 bases. The CDR3 has 12 residues. With 4 bases clipped from V and 8 bases from J, the junction kept 3 bases outside the gene matches. Germline CDR1 and CDR2: SGDLS and YYNGEE. The CDR3 loop reads CASSHGGDEQFF. DNA of the CDR3: TGTGCCAGCAGCCATGGGGGGGATGAGCAGTTCTTC.

The chain uses TRBV4-3 and TRBJ2-2; D perhaps matches TRBD2 (6 bases). The germline gives CDR1 LGHNA, CDR2 YSLEER. This CDR3 has 16 residues. V lost 0 bases to trimming and J lost 4 bases, with 12 bases between them. CDR3 sequence reads: CASSQDFGRSTGELFF. As DNA, the CDR3 is TGCGCCAGCAGCCAAGATTTCGGGAGATCCACCGGGGAGCTGTTTTTT.

This clone appeared a few times. The chain employs TRBV7-2 and TRBJ2-7, with D perhaps being TRBD1 or TRBD2 (5 bases each). CDR1 and CDR2 from the germline V gene are SGHTA and FQGNSA. V lost 5 bases and J 0 bases, leaving 20 bases between the germline ends. The CDR3 loop spans 17 amino acids. This CDR3 is CASSDMGRGRRSYEQYF. The CDR3 nucleotides read TGTGCCAGCAGCGATATGGGACGGGGCAGGCGCTCCTACGAGCAGTACTTC.

The sample holds a few counts of this clone. The chain combines TRBV4-1 with TRBJ2-2; tentatively, D is TRBD2 (5 bases). The V gene lost 8 bases and the J gene lost 0 bases, with 10 bases spanning the gap. The CDR3 has 14 residues. Germline CDR1 and CDR2: MGHRA and YSYEKL. Here the CDR3 reads CASRIGANTGELFF. Written as DNA, the CDR3 is TGCGCCAGCCGCATCGGGGCGAACACCGGGGAGCTGTTTTTT.

The rearrangement links TRBV6-5 to TRBJ2-7; 12 positions match TRBD2. V shed 4 bases, J shed 6 bases, and the junction held 4 bases outside the gene matches. Germline assignment: CDR1 MNHEY and CDR2 SVGAGI. The CDR3 runs to 14 residues. CDR3 protein: CASSSLAGGREQYF. The CDR3 DNA sequence: TGTGCCAGCAGTTCGCTAGCGGGAGGGCGCGAGCAGTACTTC.

CDR3 DNA sequence: TGTGCCTGGAGTGTATTCCAGGGAGGCTATGGCTACACCTTC. It encodes CAWSVFQGGYGYTF. V is TRBV30 and J is TRBJ1-2; the D gene is possibly TRBD1 (5 bases). V lost 0 bases, J lost 4 bases, and 12 bases lay in between. The length of the CDR3 is 14 residues. Germline CDR1 is GTSNPN and CDR2 is SVGIG (reference sequence).

The rearrangement joins TRBV19 to TRBJ2-5, with TRBD1 as a possible D gene (6 bases). There are 13 residues in the CDR3. The germline V gene encodes CDR1 LNHDA and CDR2 SQIVND (reference sequence). V lost 5 bases, J lost 5 bases, and 12 bases lay in between. The CDR3 bases are TGTGCCAGTAGTTTACAGGGTATGGAGACCCAGTACTTC. Residues: CASSLQGMETQYF.

V gene TRBV5-1 combines with J gene TRBJ2-1, with TRBD1 identical over 7 bases. Looked up from germline, CDR1 is SGHRS and CDR2 is YFSETQ. This CDR3 has 14 residues. J gave up 8 bases and V 5 bases, and 10 bases lay outside the gene matches. The chain's CDR3 is CASRQGSTNDEQFF. The CDR3 region has the DNA TGCGCCAGCAGACAGGGGTCTACGAACGATGAGCAGTTCTTC. Looking up the rest from reference TRBV5-1 and TRBJ2-1 gives the full variable domain: KAGVTQTPRYLIKTRGQQVTLSCSPISGHRSVSWYQQTPGQGLQFLFEYFSETQRNKGNFPGRFSGRQFSNSRSEMNVSTLELGDSALYLCASRQGSTNDEQFFGPGTRLTVL.

This clone has a handful of counts. This chain joins TRBV7-9 and TRBJ2-7; D not resolved. Germline CDR1 SEHNR, CDR2 FQNEAQ (reference sequence). V was pared by 2 bases and J by 8 bases, with 16 bases between. This CDR3 contains 14 residues. CDR3 region: CASSLFDAPVKQYF. The CDR3 DNA follows: TGTGCCAGCAGCTTATTTGATGCTCCCGTGAAGCAGTACTTC.